A single sample gave rise to the 9 T cell receptor beta chains below, sequenced in a study of spatial heterogeneity in lung cancer. The time point was: blood at routine non-recurrence follow-up after resection. MiXCR, run by TCRdb on the 5' RACE reads, gives a single entry per CDR3 protein. The sample lists tens of thousands of distinct CDR3 sequences, around 19% occurring once. The source was PBMCs, collected at follow-up. The receptors were sampled from a male donor with early-stage non-small cell lung cancer.

The chain links TRBV29-1 to TRBJ2-7; perhaps D is TRBD1 or TRBD2 (5 bases each). This CDR3 has 11 residues. Germline V gene sequence: CDR1 SQVTM, CDR2 ANQGSEA. Trimming removed 6 bases at V and 6 bases at J, with 12 bases between. The CDR3 here is CSVGEGSEQYV. CDR3 nucleotide sequence: TGCAGCGTCGGAGAGGGGTCCGAGCAGTACGTC.

This chain uses TRBV5-6 with TRBJ2-2; D gene uncertain. V dropped 0 bases and J dropped 7 bases, with 4 bases sitting between them. The CDR3 runs to 12 residues. Germline V gene data show CDR1 as SGHDT and CDR2 as YYEEEE. Here the CDR3 DNA reads TGTGCCAGCAGCTTGGGTTTCGGGGAGCTGTTTTTT. Translated: CASSLGFGELFF.

The chain combines TRBV2 with TRBJ1-1, with 9 nucleotides matching TRBD1. Germline V gives CDR1 SNHLY, CDR2 FYNNEI. The CDR3 spans 13 residues. The J segment lost 6 bases and the V segment lost 4 bases, leaving 3 bases of the junction unmatched. The CDR3 coding sequence is TGTGCCAGCAGTGGCAGGACAGGGGCTGAAGCTTTCTTT. Residues: CASSGRTGAEAFF.

This clonotype was seen many times. The rearrangement links TRBV3-1 to TRBJ1-1; D is unresolved. The germline V and J ends were trimmed by 4 bases and 4 bases, with 10 bases remaining between them. The CDR3 sequence is 13 residues long. Germline V gene sequence: CDR1 LGHDT, CDR2 YNNKEL (reference sequence). CDR3 sequence reads: CASSPEIGTEAFF. The CDR3 DNA is TGTGCCAGCAGCCCGGAGATTGGCACTGAAGCTTTCTTT.

The genes are TRBV19 and TRBJ1-1; D is uncertain. This CDR3 region has 16 residues. Trimming left V 0 bases short and J 0 bases short, with 11 bases between. CDR1 is LNHDA and CDR2 is SQIVND in the germline V gene (reference sequence). The CDR3 here is CASSIEGSRMNTEAFF. The CDR3 DNA follows: TGTGCCAGTAGTATAGAGGGGAGTAGAATGAACACTGAAGCTTTCTTT.

This clonotype was counted a few times. V gene TRBV24-1 combines with J gene TRBJ2-2, with 14 nucleotides matching TRBD2. The V and J ends lost 9 bases and 2 bases, in that order; junction bases with no gene match: 7. From germline, CDR1 is KGHDR and CDR2 SFDVKD. CDR3 length equals 17 residues. This CDR3 reads CATGGTSGRTNTGELFF. The DNA for the CDR3 is TGTGCCACCGGCGGGACTAGCGGGAGAACCAACACCGGGGAGCTGTTTTTT.

The chain links TRBV5-1 to TRBJ1-2; D is unclear. Trimming removed 0 bases from V and 5 bases from J, with 14 bases in between. Germline loops: CDR1 SGHRS, CDR2 YFSETQ. The CDR3 spans 15 residues. CDR3 sequence: CASSLGGTEQYGYTF. The CDR3 nucleotides are TGCGCCAGCAGCTTGGGGGGTACTGAACAGTATGGCTACACCTTC.

This clonotype was counted only a few times. V is TRBV7-9 and J is TRBJ2-1; 9 bases are shared with TRBD1. Germline CDR1 is SEHNR and CDR2 is FQNEAQ (reference sequence). CDR3 length: 16 amino acids. V lost 5 bases, J lost 7 bases, and 12 bases stayed unmatched. The CDR3 here is CASSPKQGAAVNEQFF. The CDR3 DNA follows: TGTGCCAGCAGCCCCAAACAGGGGGCTGCGGTAAATGAGCAGTTCTTC.

This clonotype has more than one count but fewer than ten. This sequence joins TRBV4-1 and TRBJ1-1; TRBD1 matches 7 bases. The J segment lost 2 bases and the V segment lost 4 bases, leaving 4 bases of the junction unmatched. This CDR3 has 14 residues. Germline loops: CDR1 MGHRA, CDR2 YSYEKL. The CDR3 DNA is TGCGCCAGCAGCCTCGGGACAGACAACACTGAAGCTTTCTTT. Encoded protein: CASSLGTDNTEAFF.